The next 18 T cell receptor beta chains were all read from a single sample in a study of a mutant IDH1 vaccine in newly diagnosed glioma. Profiling relied on immunoSEQ multiplex PCR, and the TCRdb table lists in-frame clones only, not all of them. The sample yields tens of thousands of clones, about 82% seen once. Time point in this sample: baseline, week 1 (first vaccination visit). The treatment denotes: pre-vaccination baseline after standard-of-care therapy. The sample was PBMCs, taken from a glioma patient treated with radiotherapy, temozolomide or both. These receptors all stem from a man between 18 and 29 years old with glioma.

This clone was observed a few times. This chain joins TRBV25-1 and TRBJ1-4; unclear D gene. V lost 6 bases and J 14 bases, leaving 19 bases between the germline ends. Looked up from germline, CDR1 is MGHDK and CDR2 is SYGVNS. This CDR3 is 13 amino acids long. In DNA, the CDR3 is TGTGCCAGCAGAGGGCAGGCGGGGATAGGTCTGTTTTTT. The encoded protein is CASRGQAGIGLFF.

The gene calls are TRBV20-1 and TRBJ1-4; D gene ambiguous. This CDR3 region has 11 residues. V was trimmed by 6 bases and J by 4 bases, leaving 6 bases between them. CDR1 is DFQATT and CDR2 is SNEGSKA in the germline V gene (reference sequence). The CDR3 region is CSARINEKLFF. CDR3 nucleotides: TGCAGTGCCAGAATTAATGAAAAACTGTTTTTT.

This clone was detected a few times. The J gene is TRBJ1-6, the V gene TRBV21-1. TRBV21-1 is described as a pseudogene. CDR3 length: 15 residues. The CDR3 protein is CASSKVSSYNSPLHF. The CDR3 bases are TGTGCCAGCAGCAAAGTAAGCTCCTATAATTCACCCCTCCACTTT.

This chain links TRBV30 with TRBJ2-7, with TRBD2 matching over 7 bases. CDR1 and CDR2 from the germline V gene are GTSNPN and SVGIG (reference sequence). The CDR3 runs 14 residues. With 0 bases clipped from V and 5 bases from J, the junction kept 7 bases outside the gene matches. Written as DNA, the CDR3 is TGTGCCTGGAGTGTAATGCGGGAGATCAACGAGCAGTACTTC. It codes for CAWSVMREINEQYF.

The rearrangement links TRBV27 to TRBJ2-7; TRBD2 is a possible D gene (6 bases). Germline values: CDR1 MNHEY, CDR2 SMNVEV (reference sequence). Between the trimmed V and J ends, which lost 5 bases and 4 bases, there was a span of 15 bases. The CDR3 consists of 14 residues. The chain's CDR3 is CASSPRGGWYEQYF. The DNA of the CDR3 is TGTGCCAGCAGTCCGAGAGGAGGGTGGTACGAGCAGTACTTC.

This clone has only a few counts. The rearrangement joins TRBV10-3 to TRBJ1-1; a weak D match, TRBD1 (6 bases). Trimming took off 6 bases at V and 4 bases at J, with 12 bases between the two ends. The germline V gene encodes CDR1 ENHRY and CDR2 SYGVKD. This CDR3 region has 13 residues. The CDR3 here is CAISLTGSTEAFF. The CDR3 region has the DNA TGTGCCATCAGCCTTACAGGGAGCACTGAAGCTTTCTTT.

The chain carries TRBV7-9 and TRBJ1-1; 8 nucleotides align to TRBD1. CDR1 is SEHNR, CDR2 FQNEAQ, per germline (reference sequence). Trimming took 4 bases from V and 5 from J; bases not matched to a gene: 9. CDR3 length: 15 residues. The CDR3 sequence: CASSYQTGGRTEAFF. In DNA, the CDR3 is TGTGCCAGCAGCTACCAAACAGGGGGGAGAACTGAAGCTTTCTTT.

The chain links TRBV4-1 to TRBJ1-1; no clear D. Trimming pared 0 bases from V and 4 bases from J, leaving 15 bases between. The CDR3 extends over 16 amino acids. The germline V gene encodes CDR1 MGHRA and CDR2 YSYEKL. CDR3 loop: CASSQDSWELSTEAFF. The CDR3 DNA sequence: TGCGCCAGCAGCCAAGATAGTTGGGAATTGAGCACTGAAGCTTTCTTT.

The genes are TRBV29-1 and TRBJ2-7, with 10 positions matching TRBD1. The germline gives CDR1 SQVTM, CDR2 ANQGSEA. With V trimmed by 6 bases and J by 5 bases, 13 bases remained unmatched. The CDR3 extends over 15 amino acids. The CDR3 region has the DNA TGCAGCGTCGACTCCCGGGACAGGGGACTAAACGAGCAGTACTTC. Protein product: CSVDSRDRGLNEQYF.

The chain recombines TRBV2 with TRBJ1-4; 7 bases match TRBD1. This CDR3 is 14 amino acids long. The ends lost 6 bases at V and 0 bases at J; junction bases unmatched: 1. Germline CDR1 is SNHLY and CDR2 is FYNNEI. The CDR3 spells CASRDRATNEKLFF. The CDR3, as DNA: TGTGCCAGCAGAGACAGGGCAACTAATGAAAAACTGTTTTTT. Filled out from reference TRBV2 and TRBJ1-4, the complete variable domain reads EPEVTQTPSHQVTQMGQEVILRCVPISNHLYFYWYRQILGQKVEFLVSFYNNEISEKSEIFDDQFSVERPDGSNFTLKIRSTKLEDSAMYFCASRDRATNEKLFFGSGTQLSVL.

The chain joins TRBV7-2 to TRBJ1-1, with 11 bases identical to TRBD1. This CDR3 is 16 amino acids long. V dropped 5 bases and J dropped 7; count of bases not matched to a gene: 12. The V gene's germline CDR1 is SGHTA and CDR2 FQGNSA. The CDR3 sequence is CASSPTGTGGKIEAFF. The CDR3 bases are TGTGCCAGCAGCCCCACCGGGACAGGGGGTAAAATTGAAGCTTTCTTT.

The chain carries TRBV10-1 and TRBJ2-3, with D possibly TRBD2 on 6 matching bases. CDR1 WNHNN and CDR2 SYGVQD come from the germline V gene (reference sequence). The CDR3 is 13 residues long. V was shortened by 7 bases and J by 3 bases, with 11 bases between the two germline ends. CDR3 protein: CASTGLETDTQYF. CDR3 coding DNA: TGCGCCAGCACGGGACTGGAGACAGATACGCAGTATTTT.

The rearrangement uses TRBV7-9 and TRBJ2-2, with D hard to call. Looked up from germline, CDR1 is SEHNR and CDR2 is FQNEAQ (reference sequence). The CDR3 is 16 amino acids. V was clipped by 2 bases and J by 0 bases, with 10 bases between them. In nucleotides, the CDR3 is TGTGCCAGCAGCTTAAGGAGAGTTTCGAACACCGGGGAGCTGTTTTTT. Protein product: CASSLRRVSNTGELFF.

This clone was counted once. The chain employs TRBV4-3 and TRBJ2-7, with 7 bases identical to TRBD1. The germline gives CDR1 LGHNA, CDR2 YSLEER. The junction had 3 bases not matched to a gene; V was cut back by 4 bases and J by 0 bases. This CDR3 comprises 14 residues. The CDR3 protein is CASSPTGSSYEQYF. In DNA form, the CDR3 reads TGCGCCAGCAGCCCGACAGGGAGCTCCTACGAGCAGTACTTC.

The J gene is TRBJ1-2, the V gene TRBV2; D is perhaps TRBD1 (6 bases). The CDR3 contains 16 residues. Germline V gene sequence: CDR1 SNHLY, CDR2 FYNNEI. The V end lost 2 bases, the J end lost 0 bases, and 13 bases lay between the germline ends. The CDR3 loop is CASSELMGGPNYGYTF. CDR3 bases: TGTGCCAGCAGTGAATTGATGGGGGGGCCTAACTATGGCTACACCTTC.

This clone was seen many times. The chain is built from TRBV7-9 and TRBJ1-4; D possibly corresponds to TRBD1 (6 bases). Trimming pared 1 base from V and 8 bases from J, leaving 17 bases between. Germline values: CDR1 SEHNR, CDR2 FQNEAQ (reference sequence). The CDR3 runs to 16 residues. The CDR3 here is CASSLGSGDMGEKLFF. The CDR3 DNA sequence: TGTGCCAGCAGCTTAGGAAGCGGGGACATGGGGGAAAAACTGTTTTTT.

The J gene is TRBJ2-5, the V gene TRBV7-9; D uncertain. The CDR3 contains 11 residues. Germline-derived CDR1 and CDR2 are SEHNR and FQNEAQ (reference sequence). V was trimmed by 4 bases and J by 7 bases, leaving 7 bases between them. The CDR3 region has the DNA TGTGCCAGCAGCTCCAAAGTGACCCAGTACTTC. As protein: CASSSKVTQYF.

The chain has TRBV30 and TRBJ1-2; D is perhaps TRBD1 (5 bases). This CDR3 comprises 13 residues. Germline CDR1 reads GTSNPN; CDR2 reads SVGIG (reference sequence). V shed 5 bases and J shed 8 bases, with 18 bases lying between them. In DNA, the CDR3 is TGTGCCTGGCCTCGGGACGGCCTGGGCGGCTACACCTTC. It translates to CAWPRDGLGGYTF.